This T cell receptor beta chain emerged from a study of blood T cell repertoires in COVID-19. Across the whole study: There were acute and convalescent COVID-19 samples, and they came from the United States, Italy and Spain. Sources were T cells, B-cell-depleted T cells, or PBMCs; the material itself was cDNA or gDNA.

Categorization into cohorts depended on clinical history that participants reported. Before being deemed recovered, Cohort 3 donors had two negative PCRs, clearance, or symptom resolution. Only in-frame clones appear in the TCRdb table, and some are missing; sequencing was by immunoSEQ multiplex PCR. The repertoire has about 220,000 clones, about 80% of them found once; the top ten carry 15%. Per the germline V gene, CDR1 is WNHNN and CDR2 is SYGVQD (reference sequence). The V end was cut by 1 base, the J end by 2 bases, with 5 bases between. This CDR3 comprises 13 residues. The chain employs TRBV10-1 and TRBJ2-5; D gene uncertain. This receptor was identified in a man aged 40-49 years who had recovered from COVID-19. Material: PBMCs or T cells enriched from blood (not recorded which). CDR3 nucleotide sequence: TGCGCCAGCAGTGAGTACATACAAGAGACCCAGTACTTC. Translated: CASSEYIQETQYF.